Presented here are 6 T cell receptor beta chains from one specimen sequenced in a study of blood T cells in healthy people across ages. The second PCR ran about 6 to 12 cycles with a sample-barcoded 5' primer and J-beta primers. TCRdb recomputed calls from the 5' RACE reads with MiXCR, one row per CDR3 protein. The profile covers about 1.1 million distinct CDR3 sequences, with 30% to 40% appearing a single time and over 10% taken by the ten largest. Material: blood. The source is a man younger than 30 in good health.

This chain connects TRBV7-9 to TRBJ2-1, with 7 bases aligning to TRBD1. The junction had 10 bases not matched to a gene; V was cut back by 2 bases and J by 9 bases. Germline assignment: CDR1 SEHNR and CDR2 FQNEAQ (reference sequence). This CDR3 contains 15 residues. The CDR3 DNA follows: TGTGCCAGCAGCTTATTAGAGGTGACAGGGAGTGAGCAGTTCTTC. As protein: CASSLLEVTGSEQFF.

The gene calls are TRBV2 and TRBJ2-7; tentatively, D is TRBD2 (6 bases). V lost 5 bases, J lost 7 bases, and 18 bases lay in between. The CDR3 is made up of 14 amino acids. Germline CDR1 is SNHLY and CDR2 is FYNNEI. CDR3 loop: CASSTRQLGGEQYF. The DNA of the CDR3 is TGTGCCAGCAGTACCAGACAGCTCGGGGGAGAGCAGTACTTC.

This clonotype was seen a few times. The V call is TRBV5-1, the J call TRBJ2-7, with D maybe TRBD2 (6 bases). Looked up from germline, CDR1 is SGHRS and CDR2 is YFSETQ. The CDR3 runs to 14 residues. V dropped 2 bases and J dropped 1 base, with 10 bases sitting between them. CDR3 coding DNA: TGCGCCAGCAGCTTTCCGGGGGTTTCCTACGAGCAGTACTTC. Translating it yields CASSFPGVSYEQYF.

This clonotype came up a few times. The chain recombines TRBV20-1 with TRBJ1-1; D is unclear. Trimming took 5 bases from V and 4 from J, leaving 14 bases between them. The CDR3 runs to 13 residues. Germline lookup yields CDR1 DFQATT and CDR2 SNEGSKA (reference sequence). The CDR3 nucleotides are TGCAGTGCTGCCCTAGGTGGGAGCACTGAAGCTTTCTTT. Its translation is CSAALGGSTEAFF.

The V gene is TRBV3-1, the J gene TRBJ1-2; D not certain. CDR3 size: 15 residues. Trimming took 1 base from V and 5 from J, leaving 14 bases between them. CDR1 is LGHDT, CDR2 YNNKEL, per germline (reference sequence). The CDR3 is CASSQVQRAGYGYTF. The CDR3 nucleotides read TGTGCCAGCAGCCAAGTTCAGAGGGCCGGTTATGGCTACACCTTC.

This chain connects TRBV20-1 to TRBJ1-5; no reliable D call. The germline V gene encodes CDR1 DFQATT and CDR2 SNEGSKA (reference sequence). V was cut by 0 bases and J by 3 bases, with 15 bases left in between. The length of the CDR3 is 16 residues. This CDR3 reads CSARDLGVSVNQPQHF. The CDR3 nucleotides read TGCAGTGCTAGAGATCTCGGGGTCTCGGTCAATCAGCCCCAGCATTTT.